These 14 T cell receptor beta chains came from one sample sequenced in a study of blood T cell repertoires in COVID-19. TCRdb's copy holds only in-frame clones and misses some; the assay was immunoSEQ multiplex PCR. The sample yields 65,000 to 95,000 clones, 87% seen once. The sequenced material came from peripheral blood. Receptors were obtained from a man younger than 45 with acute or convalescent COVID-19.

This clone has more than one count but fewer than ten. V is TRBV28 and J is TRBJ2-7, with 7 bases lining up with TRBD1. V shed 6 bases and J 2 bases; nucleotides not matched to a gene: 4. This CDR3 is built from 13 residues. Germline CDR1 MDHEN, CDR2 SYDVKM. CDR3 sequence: CASSDRDPYEQYF. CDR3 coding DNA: TGTGCCAGCAGCGACAGGGATCCCTACGAGCAGTACTTC.

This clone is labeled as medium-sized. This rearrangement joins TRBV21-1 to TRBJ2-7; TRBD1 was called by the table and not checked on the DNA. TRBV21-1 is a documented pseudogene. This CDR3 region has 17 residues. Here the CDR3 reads CASSKDLDRGPFYEQYF. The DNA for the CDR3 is TGTGCCAGCAGCAAAGACCTCGACAGGGGCCCCTTCTACGAGCAGTACTTC.

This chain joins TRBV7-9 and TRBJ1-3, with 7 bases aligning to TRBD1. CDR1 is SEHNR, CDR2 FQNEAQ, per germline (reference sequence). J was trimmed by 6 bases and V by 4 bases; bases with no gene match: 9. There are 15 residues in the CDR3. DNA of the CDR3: TGTGCCAGCAGCTCAGAGACAGGGAGGTCAAACACCATATATTTT. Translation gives CASSSETGRSNTIYF.

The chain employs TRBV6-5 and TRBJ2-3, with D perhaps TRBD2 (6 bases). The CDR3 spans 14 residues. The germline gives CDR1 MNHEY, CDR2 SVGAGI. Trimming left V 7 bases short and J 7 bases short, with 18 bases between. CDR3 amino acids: CASKGGSSEHTQYF. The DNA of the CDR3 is TGTGCCAGCAAGGGTGGATCTAGCGAACATACGCAGTATTTT.

CDR3 sequence: CASSQGITYEQYF. For the CDR3, the DNA is TGTGCCAGTAGCCAGGGGATTACCTACGAGCAGTACTTC. The chain joins TRBV19 to TRBJ2-7, with a tentative D call TRBD1 (6 bases). This CDR3 is built from 13 residues. Per germline, CDR1 LNHDA and CDR2 SQIVND (reference sequence). Trimming stripped 6 bases from V and 2 bases from J, with 11 bases between.

The CDR3 bases are TGTGCCTTCCAGTTCGGGGGAGTCTCCAATCAGCCCCAGCATTTT. Translating gives CAFQFGGVSNQPQHF. The V gene is TRBV30, the J gene TRBJ1-5, with D perhaps TRBD1 (5 bases). The ends were cut back, 7 bases at V and 3 bases at J, with 19 bases in the middle. Germline V gives CDR1 GTSNPN, CDR2 SVGIG (reference sequence). The CDR3 loop spans 15 amino acids.

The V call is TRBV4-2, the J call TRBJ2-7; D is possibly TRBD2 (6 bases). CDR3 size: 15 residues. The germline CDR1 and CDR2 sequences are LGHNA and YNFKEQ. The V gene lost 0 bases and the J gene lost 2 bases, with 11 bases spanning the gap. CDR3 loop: CASSQEGDSTYEQYF. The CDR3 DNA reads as TGTGCCAGCAGCCAAGAGGGGGACTCTACCTACGAGCAGTACTTC.

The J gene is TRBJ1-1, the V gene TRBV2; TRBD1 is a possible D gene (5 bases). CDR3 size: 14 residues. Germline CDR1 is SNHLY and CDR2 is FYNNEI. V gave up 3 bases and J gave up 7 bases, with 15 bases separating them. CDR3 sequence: CASSERGVRGEAFF. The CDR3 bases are TGTGCCAGCAGTGAGCGGGGCGTTCGGGGTGAAGCTTTCTTT.

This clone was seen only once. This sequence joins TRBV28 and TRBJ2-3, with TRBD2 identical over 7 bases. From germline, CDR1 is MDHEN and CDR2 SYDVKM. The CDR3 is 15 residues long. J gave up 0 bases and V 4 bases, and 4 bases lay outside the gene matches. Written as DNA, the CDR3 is TGTGCCAGCAGTTCCCCTAGCGGTAGCACAGATACGCAGTATTTT. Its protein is CASSSPSGSTDTQYF.

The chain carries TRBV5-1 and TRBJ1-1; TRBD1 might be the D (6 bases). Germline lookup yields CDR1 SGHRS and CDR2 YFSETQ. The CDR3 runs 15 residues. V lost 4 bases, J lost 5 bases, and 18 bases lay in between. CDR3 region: CASSPGGGLRTEAFF. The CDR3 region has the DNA TGCGCCAGCAGCCCGGGAGGGGGGCTGCGTACTGAAGCTTTCTTT.

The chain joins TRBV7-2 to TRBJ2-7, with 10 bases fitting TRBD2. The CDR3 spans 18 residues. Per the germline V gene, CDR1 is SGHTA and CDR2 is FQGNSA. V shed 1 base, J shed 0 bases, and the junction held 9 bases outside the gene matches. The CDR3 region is CASSLEASGSRISYEQYF. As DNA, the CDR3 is TGTGCCAGCAGCTTAGAGGCTAGCGGGAGTCGTATCTCCTACGAGCAGTACTTC.

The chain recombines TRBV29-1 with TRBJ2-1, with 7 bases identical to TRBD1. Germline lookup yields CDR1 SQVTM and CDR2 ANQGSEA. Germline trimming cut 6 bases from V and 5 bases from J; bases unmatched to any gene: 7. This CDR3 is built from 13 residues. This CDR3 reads CSVLRQGDNEQFF. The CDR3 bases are TGCAGCGTGCTGAGACAGGGTGACAATGAGCAGTTCTTC.

As DNA, the CDR3 is TGTGCCAGCAGCTTAGCTTACTCTCAAGAGACCCAGTACTTC. Translating it yields CASSLAYSQETQYF. The rearrangement joins TRBV7-2 to TRBJ2-5; no clear D gene. With 0 bases removed from V and 2 bases from J, the gap between germline ends came to 7 bases. Germline CDR1 is SGHTA and CDR2 is FQGNSA. This CDR3 is 14 amino acids long. The variable domain in full, completed from reference TRBV7-2 and TRBJ2-5, reads GAGVSQSPSNKVTEKGKDVELRCDPISGHTALYWYRQSLGQGLEFLIYFQGNSAPDKSGLPSDRFSAERTGGSVSTLTIQRTQQEDSAVYLCASSLAYSQETQYFGPGTRLLVL.

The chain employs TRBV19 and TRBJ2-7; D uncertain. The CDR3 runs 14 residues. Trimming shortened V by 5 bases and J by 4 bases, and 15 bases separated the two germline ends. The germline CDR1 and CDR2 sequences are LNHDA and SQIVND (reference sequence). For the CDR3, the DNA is TGTGCCAGTAGTCCCCAGGCCCACCTATACGAGCAGTACTTC. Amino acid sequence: CASSPQAHLYEQYF.